This T cell receptor beta chain was identified during a study of cytomegalovirus exposure and HLA in healthy donors. A remark on this clone: Its antigen is unidentified.

This CDR3 has 15 amino acids. The V segment lost 7 bases and the J segment 4 bases; nucleotides outside the gene matches: 6. Germline CDR1 and CDR2: MNHEY and SMNVEV (reference sequence). Study-level points and caveats: Productive status was seen about 87% or about 30% of the time for most TCR beta V segments in an earlier analysis. Despite most TCR sequences being rare, some public TCRs occurred in many donors.

This PCR relied on a set of 60 Vbeta primers and 13 Jbeta primers. Data came from immunoSEQ multiplex PCR; TCRdb stores just in-frame clones and leaves some out. The sample has more than 110,000 clones, roughly 70% seen once; the top ten hold about 6.5%. Specimen: PBMCs. The chain has TRBV27 and TRBJ2-2, with 10 bases lining up with TRBD2. The source of this sequence is a man aged 25 to 40 in good health and CMV-seronegative. The CDR3 DNA sequence: TGTGCCAGCACCCTAGCGGGAGATCGCACCGGGGAGCTGTTTTTT. It translates to CASTLAGDRTGELFF.